This TCR beta chain stems from a study of blood T cell repertoires in COVID-19. Across the study: Some COVID-19 samples were acute and others convalescent; all came from the United States, Italy and Spain. T cells, B-cell-depleted T cells, or PBMCs supplied cDNA or gDNA.

The CDR3 runs 15 residues. The junction had 7 bases not matched to a gene; V was cut back by 6 bases and J by 4 bases. Looked up from germline, CDR1 is MNHEY and CDR2 is SVGAGI. Only one count was recorded for this clone. Sequenced by immunoSEQ multiplex PCR; TCRdb stores in-frame clones only, minus some. The data contain roughly 180,000 clones, roughly 84% of them seen just once; the ten biggest clones take up about 1.2%. The chain employs TRBV6-5 and TRBJ2-5; TRBD2 matches at 11 bases. The TCR comes from a man between 60 and 75 years old who had recovered from COVID-19. The sequenced sample was peripheral blood. The CDR3: CASSRFLAGGETQYF. The CDR3, as DNA: TGTGCCAGCAGCCGATTTCTAGCGGGGGGAGAGACCCAGTACTTC.